The 5 T cell receptor beta chains below all came from one sample that was sequenced in a study of post-analysis software for immune sequencing data (dated by TCRdb to between 2015 and 2016). The method was PCR. The data were produced on an Illumina HiSeq 2500. Unique molecular identifiers were incorporated into TCR beta cDNA libraries to reduce PCR and sequencing biases. TCRdb reprocessed the public reads (quality trimming at Q25 with fastp, clone calling with MiXCR) and kept in-frame beta chains. One record per CDR3 amino acid sequence lists the most common genes and DNA. The sample profile shows about 430,000 distinct CDR3 sequences; less than 40% of them were found once. The ten largest clones take up roughly 8.2% of the sample. Their recognized antigens are unknown. Study-wide conclusions, independent of this receptor: Significantly higher frequencies in patients than in controls were found for a handful of TRBV segments, including TRBV5-6, TRBV5-1 and TRBV20-1.

Sequenced sample: blood. The receptors originated from a girl aged 2 to 10 with multiple sclerosis.

V gene TRBV4-1 combines with J gene TRBJ1-6; D remains unclear. The CDR3 runs 13 residues. Germline CDR1 is MGHRA and CDR2 is YSYEKL. Trimming removed 0 bases at V and 8 bases at J, with 5 bases between. This CDR3 reads CASSQDIDSPLHF. The CDR3 DNA is TGCGCCAGCAGCCAAGATATAGATTCACCCCTCCACTTT.

In this sample, this clonotype turned up a few times. The chain uses TRBV6-1 and TRBJ2-1, with D possibly TRBD2 on 6 matching bases. The CDR3 has 18 residues. The V gene lost 7 bases and the J gene lost 0 bases, with 22 bases spanning the gap. The V gene's germline CDR1 is MNHNS and CDR2 SASEGT. The CDR3 region is CASNVRVGGYSSYNEQFF. In DNA form, the CDR3 reads TGTGCCAGCAATGTTAGAGTGGGGGGTTACAGCTCCTACAATGAGCAGTTCTTC.

The V call is TRBV5-1, the J call TRBJ1-6; 7 bases match TRBD1. Germline loops: CDR1 SGHRS, CDR2 YFSETQ. The ends lost 2 bases at V and 9 bases at J; junction bases unmatched: 11. CDR3 length equals 16 residues. The CDR3 nucleotides are TGCGCCAGCAGCTTCAGCCCTACAGGGGAATCTTCACCCCTCCACTTT. It yields the protein CASSFSPTGESSPLHF.

There are a few counts of this clonotype. The rearrangement uses TRBV12-3 or TRBV12-4 and TRBJ1-2, with 10 bases aligning to TRBD1. J was trimmed by 4 bases and V by 4 bases; bases with no gene match: 6. The length of the CDR3 is 15 residues. Here the CDR3 DNA reads TGTGCCAGCAGTTCTCCGGGACAGGGGTCCTATGGCTACACCTTC. Protein: CASSSPGQGSYGYTF.

This clonotype was observed a handful of times. The J gene is TRBJ2-5, the V gene TRBV5-1; possibly TRBD1 for D (6 bases). The CDR3 is 14 residues long. Germline-derived CDR1 and CDR2 are SGHRS and YFSETQ. V was pared by 3 bases and J by 2 bases, with 11 bases between. For the CDR3, the DNA is TGCGCCAGCAGCTGGGGGACATCGCAAGAGACCCAGTACTTC. Translated: CASSWGTSQETQYF.